This TCR beta chain was recorded in a study of blood T cell repertoires in COVID-19. Germline trimming cut 4 bases from V and 8 bases from J; bases unmatched to any gene: 6. Germline CDR1 reads MNHNY; CDR2 reads SVGAGI (reference sequence). This CDR3 is built from 13 residues. There are a few counts of this clone. Measured with immunoSEQ multiplex PCR; TCRdb has only the in-frame clones, and not every one. Here the sample spans around 270,000 clones, 75% to 90% being singletons. Sequenced material: peripheral blood. This chain uses TRBV6-6 with TRBJ1-2, with 8 bases identical to TRBD1. The TCR was taken from a middle-aged man with acute or convalescent COVID-19. CDR3 loop: CASSLLGQEGYTF. CDR3 nucleotide sequence: TGTGCCAGCAGTTTGCTGGGACAGGAAGGCTACACCTTC.